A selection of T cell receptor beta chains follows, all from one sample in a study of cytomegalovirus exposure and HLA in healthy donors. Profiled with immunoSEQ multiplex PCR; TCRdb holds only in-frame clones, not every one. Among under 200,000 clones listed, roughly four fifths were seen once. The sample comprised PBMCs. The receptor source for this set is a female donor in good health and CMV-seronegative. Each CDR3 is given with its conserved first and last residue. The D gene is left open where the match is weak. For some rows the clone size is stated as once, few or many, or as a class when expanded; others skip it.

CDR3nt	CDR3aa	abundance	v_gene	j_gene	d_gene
TGCGCCAGCAGCACCGGGACGGGGGGAGATACGCAGTATTTT	CASSTGTGGDTQYF	.	TRBV5-1	TRBJ2-3	TRBD2
TGTGCCTGGTCCCCAGGCCGGGGAATTAGCGGGAGGGCCTCATCATATCAAGATACGCAGTATTTT	CAWSPGRGISGRASSYQDTQYF	.	TRBV30	TRBJ2-3	TRBD2
TGTGCCAGCAGTCGGGCAGCGGGGGGGCCTTACGAGCAGTACTTC	CASSRAAGGPYEQYF	.	TRBV2	TRBJ2-7	TRBD2
TGTGCCTGGGAGAGAGGGAACGAAGCTTTCTTT	CAWERGNEAFF	few	TRBV30	TRBJ1-1	.
TGTGCCAGCAGCTTAGACGGTTTAGCGGGGGATACGCAGTATTTT	CASSLDGLAGDTQYF	.	TRBV7-2	TRBJ2-3	TRBD2
TGTGCCAGCTCACCATCAGGGGGGAGTACAGATACGCAGTATTTT	CASSPSGGSTDTQYF	.	TRBV18	TRBJ2-3	.
TGTGCCAGCAGCTTCCGGGACGGGGGTCAGCCCCAGCATTTT	CASSFRDGGQPQHF	.	TRBV7-6	TRBJ1-5	.
TGTGCCAGCAGCGTGACTAGCGGGATGGTCAATGAGCAGTTCTTC	CASSVTSGMVNEQFF	.	TRBV9	TRBJ2-1	TRBD2
TGTGCCGGATACAGGGTGGTCGGCAATCAGCCCCAGCATTTT	CAGYRVVGNQPQHF	.	TRBV6-6	TRBJ1-5	.
TGTGCCAGCAGCGACAGGGGGTATATCTACGAGCAGTACTTC	CASSDRGYIYEQYF	.	TRBV7-3	TRBJ2-7	TRBD1
TGTGCCAGCAGCTTAGTCCTCAGTACCTACGAGCAGTACTTC	CASSLVLSTYEQYF	.	TRBV7-2	TRBJ2-7	.
TGCGCCAGCAGCTTTATGCTAGCGGAAGAGACCCAGTACTTC	CASSFMLAEETQYF	.	TRBV5-1	TRBJ2-5	TRBD2
TGTGCCAGCAGCTTGGGAGCGGGGCCCGGAATTGATGAGCAGTTCTTC	CASSLGAGPGIDEQFF	.	TRBV11-2	TRBJ2-1	TRBD2
TGTGCCAGCAGCGGATCGGGAGGGCGGAGAGAGACCCAGTACTTC	CASSGSGGRRETQYF	.	TRBV9	TRBJ2-5	TRBD2
TGTGCCAGCAGTTTCCAGGGGAATCAGCCCCAGCATTTT	CASSFQGNQPQHF	.	TRBV27	TRBJ1-5	.
TGTGCCAGCAGCTTAAACGGGGGACTAGCGGGGCTAGAGACCCAGTACTTC	CASSLNGGLAGLETQYF	.	TRBV7-9	TRBJ2-5	TRBD2
TGTGCCAGTAGTATGCGGGGGAACACTGAAGCTTTCTTT	CASSMRGNTEAFF	.	TRBV19	TRBJ1-1	.
TGTGCCAGTAGTATCGAACAGGGAAAGACCCAGTACTTC	CASSIEQGKTQYF	.	TRBV19	TRBJ2-5	.
TGTGCCAGCAGTTTAAGAAGAGACGGACTTAGCAATCAGCCCCAGCATTTT	CASSLRRDGLSNQPQHF	once	TRBV27	TRBJ1-5	.
TGTGCCAGCAGCTTAGACGGGGGGGGTACGCAGTATTTT	CASSLDGGGTQYF	.	TRBV7-3	TRBJ2-3	TRBD2
TGTGCCAGCAGTTTATCCCCAGCCTACGAGCAGTACTTC	CASSLSPAYEQYF	few	TRBV6-5	TRBJ2-7	.
TGTGCCAGCAGTGACGGGACAGGGGATCCCGGGGAGCTGTTTTTT	CASSDGTGDPGELFF	.	TRBV6-4	TRBJ2-2	TRBD1
TGTGCCAGTAGTATCTCGGGGATAAATCAGCCCCAGCATTTT	CASSISGINQPQHF	.	TRBV19	TRBJ1-5	.
TGTGCCAGCAGCCGGGATGGGACTGAAGCTTTCTTT	CASSRDGTEAFF	.	TRBV6-6	TRBJ1-1	.
TGTGCCGCCTCGACAGGGTCCTACGAGCAGTACTTC	CAASTGSYEQYF	.	TRBV10-3	TRBJ2-7	TRBD1
TGTGCCAGCAGCTTGGCCGGGGGGCCTGAAGCTTTCTTC	CASSLAGGPEAFF	.	TRBV5-4	TRBJ1-1	.
TGTGCCAGCAGTTCGGGACAGTTCTACGAGCAGTACTTC	CASSSGQFYEQYF	.	TRBV27	TRBJ2-7	TRBD1
TGTGCCAGCTCTACAGAAGAAGCTTTCTTT	CASSTEEAFF	few	TRBV28	TRBJ1-1	.
TGTGCCAGCAGCCCTCCGGGACACCGATCTAACTATGGCTACACCTTC	CASSPPGHRSNYGYTF	.	TRBV9	TRBJ1-2	.
TGTGCCAGCAGCCAAGATCCGGGTTCCTACGAGCAGTACTTC	CASSQDPGSYEQYF	.	TRBV4-2	TRBJ2-7	.
TGTGCCAGCAGCGTAGGGCAGGGGGCGCATAGGGTGGCAGATACGCAGTATTTT	CASSVGQGAHRVADTQYF	.	TRBV9	TRBJ2-3	TRBD1
TGTGCCTCAGGGACTGAGGACCATTGGACCCAGTACTTC	CASGTEDHWTQYF	.	TRBV28	TRBJ2-5	.
TGTGCCCCCAGGCGAGGGCCTGAAGCTTTCTTT	CAPRRGPEAFF	.	TRBV19	TRBJ1-1	.
TGCGCCAGCAGCCAAGATAGCACTCCCTCCTACGAGCAGTACTTC	CASSQDSTPSYEQYF	few	TRBV4-3	TRBJ2-7	.
TGTGCCAGCAGCTTAATAAGCGGGGGTGGTGACAATGAGCAGTTCTTC	CASSLISGGGDNEQFF	.	TRBV7-9	TRBJ2-1	TRBD2
TGTGCCAGCAGCTTAGGACAGGGTTACTCTGGGGCCAACGGCCTGACTTTC	CASSLGQGYSGANGLTF	.	TRBV5-4	TRBJ2-6	TRBD1
TGTGCCAGCGCGTTAGGAGGCCCCTGGCACGAGCAGTACTTC	CASALGGPWHEQYF	.	TRBV7-5	TRBJ2-7	.
TGCGCCAGCAGCCATGGACTAGCGACGAACACCGGGGAGCTGTTTTTT	CASSHGLATNTGELFF	.	TRBV5-1	TRBJ2-2	TRBD2
TGTGCCAGCAGCTTAGGGGAGGCCGGGGAGCTGTTTTTT	CASSLGEAGELFF	.	TRBV11-2	TRBJ2-2	.
TGCAGCGCCGGACCGGGGACAGCTGGACTGTTTTTT	CSAGPGTAGLFF	.	TRBV29-1	TRBJ1-4	TRBD1
TGCGCCAGCAGCTTGGCCGGACAGGGGGCGGACTCCACCTTC	CASSLAGQGADSTF	.	TRBV5-1	TRBJ1-2	TRBD1
TGTGCCATCAGCGACTCGATCGATACGCAGTATTTT	CAISDSIDTQYF	.	TRBV10-3	TRBJ2-3	.
TGTGCCAGTGTACAGGGGGCGAAAGCTTTCTTT	CASVQGAKAFF	few	TRBV2	TRBJ1-1	TRBD1
TGTGCCTGGAAGGTGGGACAGGGGGTCTCCTACGAGCAGTACTTC	CAWKVGQGVSYEQYF	few	TRBV30	TRBJ2-7	TRBD1
TGTGCCAGCAGCTCCCGGGACAGGGGGCGGGATGAGCAGTTCTTC	CASSSRDRGRDEQFF	.	TRBV28	TRBJ2-1	TRBD1